Below, 25 T cell receptor beta chains from the same sample are listed, as sequenced in a study of graft-versus-host responses after intestinal transplantation. The assay was immunoSEQ multiplex PCR, and TCRdb's table has in-frame clones only and misses some. This sample has 15,000 to 20,000 clones; roughly four fifths occur once, and the top ten carry about 4%. Tissue processing of the graft released intraepithelial and lamina propria lymphocytes from it. Sequencing used ileum tissue, obtained 584 days after intestinal transplantation. The receptor source for this set is a human patient who received an intestinal transplant, so some T cells may come from the graft donor.

This clone has more than one count but fewer than ten. CDR3 coding DNA: TGCGCCAGCAGCCAATCCCCAGGGAACTCTGGAAACACCATATATTTT. It specifies CASSQSPGNSGNTIYF. The rearrangement joins TRBV4-1 to TRBJ1-3, with a possible D match to TRBD1 (5 bases). V shed 2 bases and J shed 0 bases, with 11 bases lying between them. Germline CDR1 reads MGHRA; CDR2 reads YSYEKL. This CDR3 has 16 amino acids.

This chain links TRBV9 with TRBJ2-7; 9 nucleotides agree with TRBD1. The trim removed 3 bases at V and 5 bases at J, leaving 6 bases unmatched. Germline CDR1 is SGDLS and CDR2 is YYNGEE. The CDR3 consists of 14 residues. The DNA of the CDR3 is TGTGCCAGCAGCGCCCGGGACAGGGTGCACGAGCAGTACTTC. As protein: CASSARDRVHEQYF.

The chain links TRBV19 to TRBJ1-2; no firm D call. Trimming pared 4 bases from V and 4 bases from J, leaving 22 bases between. The germline CDR1 and CDR2 sequences are LNHDA and SQIVND (reference sequence). This CDR3 has 17 residues. CDR3 protein: CASSNQEANRKTYGYTF. Written as DNA, the CDR3 is TGTGCCAGTAGTAACCAGGAGGCAAATCGAAAGACCTATGGCTACACCTTC.

V usage is TRBV7-2 and J usage is TRBJ2-1; D perhaps matches TRBD1 (5 bases). The CDR3 runs to 11 residues. Germline V CDR1 and CDR2: SGHTA, FQGNSA. V shed 5 bases and J shed 12 bases, with 11 bases lying between them. The CDR3 DNA reads as TGTGCCAGCAGCATAGGACAATTGCAGTTCTTC. Residues: CASSIGQLQFF.

V and J are TRBV9 and TRBJ2-2; possibly TRBD2 for D (5 bases). The CDR3 extends over 20 amino acids. V was cut by 0 bases and J by 1 base, with 22 bases left in between. CDR1 and CDR2 (germline): SGDLS, YYNGEE. CDR3 sequence reads: CASSVGVFGKWSLNTGELFF. CDR3 DNA: TGTGCCAGCAGCGTAGGAGTCTTCGGGAAATGGAGTTTGAACACCGGGGAGCTGTTTTTT.

The chain employs TRBV19 and TRBJ1-1, with 7 bases fitting TRBD1. Germline-derived CDR1 and CDR2 are LNHDA and SQIVND (reference sequence). V lost 3 bases to trimming and J lost 6 bases; unmatched junction nucleotides: 10. The CDR3 loop spans 15 amino acids. Here the CDR3 reads CASSIPRQGNSEAFF. The CDR3 bases are TGTGCCAGTAGTATTCCCAGACAGGGAAATTCTGAAGCTTTCTTT.

This clone has just a few counts. The chain combines TRBV7-9 with TRBJ1-2, with 7 bases identical to TRBD1. The CDR3 spans 15 residues. Germline CDR1 SEHNR, CDR2 FQNEAQ (reference sequence). J was trimmed by 8 bases and V by 8 bases; bases with no gene match: 17. CDR3 in amino acids: CASRRNTGDSRGYTF. The CDR3 coding sequence is TGTGCCAGCCGGAGGAATACAGGGGATAGTAGGGGCTACACCTTC.

This chain connects TRBV27 to TRBJ1-6; D is uncertain. Germline V CDR1 and CDR2: MNHEY, SMNVEV (reference sequence). The CDR3 has 13 amino acids. V was pared by 4 bases and J by 5 bases, with 6 bases between. CDR3 nucleotide sequence: TGTGCCAGCAGTTCGTGGAATAATTCACCCCTCCACTTT. Its translation is CASSSWNNSPLHF.

The rearrangement joins TRBV5-1 to TRBJ2-7; 7 nucleotides match TRBD1. Germline V gives CDR1 SGHRS, CDR2 YFSETQ. CDR3 length: 13 amino acids. V lost 4 bases to trimming and J lost 3 bases; unmatched junction nucleotides: 4. The DNA for the CDR3 is TGCGCCAGCAGCGGGGACAGCAACTACGAGCAGTACTTC. It translates to CASSGDSNYEQYF.

The rearrangement links TRBV7-8 to TRBJ1-3; D is perhaps TRBD1 (6 bases). Per germline, CDR1 SGHVS and CDR2 FQNEAQ. The V end lost 1 base, the J end lost 4 bases, and 17 bases lay between the germline ends. This CDR3 is built from 17 residues. CDR3 in DNA: TGTGCCAGCAGCTTAGGGAACCTGGGACACCTGGGAAACACCATATATTTT. This sequence encodes CASSLGNLGHLGNTIYF.

The chain links TRBV7-9 to TRBJ1-2; perhaps TRBD1 as D (6 bases). V was pared by 6 bases and J by 3 bases, with 14 bases between. Germline loops: CDR1 SEHNR, CDR2 FQNEAQ (reference sequence). CDR3 length: 14 residues. The CDR3, as DNA: TGTGCCAGCAGAAAACAGGGTACGGACTATGGCTACACCTTC. Its protein product is CASRKQGTDYGYTF.

This chain uses TRBV13 with TRBJ1-6; 7 nucleotides line up with TRBD1. This CDR3 is 16 amino acids long. Germline CDR1 reads PRHDT; CDR2 reads FYEKMQ (reference sequence). The J segment lost 10 bases and the V segment lost 0 bases, leaving 9 bases of the junction unmatched. The CDR3 DNA follows: TGTGCCAGCAGCTTAGGGAGACAGGGAGATAGGTCACCCCTCCACTTT. Translation: CASSLGRQGDRSPLHF.

The genes are TRBV5-4 and TRBJ1-2; 7 bases are shared with TRBD1. The junction had 9 bases not matched to a gene; V was cut back by 0 bases and J by 7 bases. The CDR3 has 15 amino acids. In germline, CDR1 is SGHNT, CDR2 YYREEE (reference sequence). The CDR3: CASSLEVWPGGGYTF. The CDR3 nucleotides read TGTGCCAGCAGCTTGGAGGTTTGGCCAGGGGGTGGCTACACCTTC.

The V gene is TRBV6-5, the J gene TRBJ1-4; 7 bases are shared with TRBD1. The J segment lost 5 bases and the V segment lost 6 bases, leaving 6 bases of the junction unmatched. CDR3 length equals 14 residues. Germline lookup yields CDR1 MNHEY and CDR2 SVGAGI. Here the CDR3 DNA reads TGTGCCAGCAGGCCTCCGGGACAGAATGAAAAACTGTTTTTT. Translated: CASRPPGQNEKLFF.

The CDR3 sequence is CASSYTWDSNEKLFF. The CDR3 DNA follows: TGTGCCAGCAGCTACACGTGGGACAGCAATGAAAAACTGTTTTTT. The genes are TRBV11-2 and TRBJ1-4; TRBD1 aligns across 7 bases. Looked up from germline, CDR1 is SGHAT and CDR2 is FQNNGV. V dropped 4 bases and J dropped 5; count of bases not matched to a gene: 7. The CDR3 sequence is 15 residues long.

V usage is TRBV20-1 and J usage is TRBJ2-1, with 8 bases identical to TRBD1. There are 11 residues in the CDR3. The trim removed 5 bases at V and 7 bases at J, leaving 1 base unmatched. Germline values: CDR1 DFQATT, CDR2 SNEGSKA (reference sequence). As DNA, the CDR3 is TGCAGTGCTGACAGGGGTAATGAGCAGTTCTTC. Protein sequence: CSADRGNEQFF.

The chain is built from TRBV7-9 and TRBJ1-2, with D uncertain. This CDR3 spans 15 amino acids. The ends were cut back, 0 bases at V and 4 bases at J, with 12 bases in the middle. Germline loops: CDR1 SEHNR, CDR2 FQNEAQ (reference sequence). CDR3: CASSLAGGGGYGYTF. As DNA, the CDR3 is TGTGCCAGCAGCTTAGCGGGTGGAGGTGGCTATGGCTACACCTTC.

The rearrangement uses TRBV7-6 and TRBJ2-5; a possible D gene is TRBD2 (5 bases). The CDR3 length is 13 residues. The germline V and J ends were trimmed by 2 bases and 5 bases, with 9 bases remaining between them. Germline CDR1 SGHVS, CDR2 FNYEAQ. The CDR3 nucleotides read TGTGCCAGCAGCTTACCCCGCGGGGAGACCCAGTACTTC. Protein: CASSLPRGETQYF.

The chain employs TRBV7-9 and TRBJ1-2; D gene ambiguous. The CDR3 length is 13 residues. Germline V gene lookup returns CDR1 SEHNR and CDR2 FQNEAQ (reference sequence). The ends were cut back, 3 bases at V and 4 bases at J, with 9 bases in the middle. Here the CDR3 reads CASSFLEFYGYTF. In DNA form, the CDR3 reads TGTGCCAGCAGCTTTTTAGAGTTCTATGGCTACACCTTC.

The chain carries TRBV2 and TRBJ1-2; the D gene is possibly TRBD1 (5 bases). The germline V gene encodes CDR1 SNHLY and CDR2 FYNNEI. The CDR3 consists of 14 residues. Trimming took off 5 bases at V and 4 bases at J, with 14 bases between the two ends. The CDR3 loop is CASSFQGYGYGYTF. CDR3 DNA: TGTGCCAGCAGTTTTCAGGGTTACGGCTATGGCTACACCTTC.

V usage is TRBV30 and J usage is TRBJ2-7, with D unclear. The V end was cut by 4 bases, the J end by 3 bases, with 19 bases between. Germline V gene data show CDR1 as GTSNPN and CDR2 as SVGIG (reference sequence). The CDR3 totals 15 residues. The CDR3 protein is CAWTATDPFSYEQYF. CDR3 sequence (DNA): TGTGCCTGGACCGCCACAGACCCATTCAGCTACGAGCAGTACTTC.

The chain joins TRBV28 to TRBJ1-5; no clear D. The CDR3 extends over 14 amino acids. V lost 6 bases, J lost 4 bases, and 13 bases lay in between. Germline values: CDR1 MDHEN, CDR2 SYDVKM. The DNA for the CDR3 is TGTGCCAGCAGCCCCCTCTCCGAGAATCAGCCCCAGCATTTT. It codes for CASSPLSENQPQHF. Full variable domain (rest looked up from reference TRBV28 and TRBJ1-5): DVKVTQSSRYLVKRTGEKVFLECVQDMDHENMFWYRQDPGLGLRLIYFSYDVKMKEKGDIPEGYSVSREKKERFSLILESASTNQTSMYLCASSPLSENQPQHFGDGTRLSIL.

The chain recombines TRBV7-3 with TRBJ2-3; D is uncertain. The CDR3 extends over 13 amino acids. Trimming removed 2 bases from V and 4 bases from J, with 7 bases in between. From germline, CDR1 is SGHTA and CDR2 FQGTGA. The CDR3 loop reads CASSLWGPDTQYF. The CDR3 DNA follows: TGTGCCAGCAGCTTATGGGGTCCAGATACGCAGTATTTT.

The gene calls are TRBV2 and TRBJ2-5; tentative D call: TRBD1 (5 bases). Germline CDR1 and CDR2: SNHLY and FYNNEI. V lost 7 bases and J lost 5, with 23 bases in between. This CDR3 region has 16 residues. CDR3 amino acids: CASNERGAIRHETQYF. The DNA of the CDR3 is TGTGCCAGCAACGAAAGGGGCGCAATTCGCCACGAGACCCAGTACTTC.

This chain joins TRBV4-3 and TRBJ1-3; 11 bases map to TRBD1. CDR3 size: 16 residues. V lost 4 bases, J lost 3 bases, and 5 bases stayed unmatched. Germline assignment: CDR1 LGHNA and CDR2 YSLEER. The CDR3 region has the DNA TGCGCCAGCAGCCGCAGGACAGGGGGCAATGGAAACACCATATATTTT. It translates to CASSRRTGGNGNTIYF.